A single sample gave rise to the 5 T cell receptor beta chains below, sequenced in a study of blood T cell repertoires in COVID-19. Profiled with immunoSEQ multiplex PCR; TCRdb holds only in-frame clones, not every one. Among 150,000 to 200,000 clones listed, 70% to 90% were seen once. Sample: peripheral blood. The receptors were sampled from a woman aged 25 to 45 with acute or convalescent COVID-19.

Notes on this clone: Germline is not matched at one junction end, which may reflect a read error. The chain is built from TRBV7-7 and TRBJ2-2; 8 nucleotides line up with TRBD1. CDR3 length equals 15 residues. Germline V CDR1 and CDR2: SSHAT, FNYEAQ (reference sequence). This CDR3 is CASSSTGARTGELFF. CDR3 DNA sequence: TGTGCTAGCAGCTCGACAGGGGCTCGGACCGGGGAGCTGTTTTTT.

The rearrangement uses TRBV4-2 and TRBJ2-7; D is uncertain. Germline CDR1 is LGHNA and CDR2 is YNFKEQ. Trimming pared 0 bases from V and 4 bases from J, leaving 13 bases between. The length of the CDR3 is 15 residues. The CDR3 loop is CASSQDLQSAYEQYF. The DNA of the CDR3 is TGTGCCAGCAGCCAAGATTTACAGTCGGCGTACGAGCAGTACTTC.

The genes are TRBV5-1 and TRBJ1-2; D gene uncertain. V lost 6 bases, J lost 8 bases, and 14 bases lay in between. Germline values: CDR1 SGHRS, CDR2 YFSETQ. This CDR3 comprises 12 residues. In nucleotides, the CDR3 is TGCGCCAGCACGGAGGAGGGTAGGGGCTACACCTTC. It codes for CASTEEGRGYTF.

This chain connects TRBV11-3 to TRBJ1-1, with D possibly being TRBD1 (5 bases). The germline gives CDR1 SGHNT, CDR2 YENEEA. The CDR3 length is 13 residues. Trimming removed 3 bases at V and 3 bases at J, with 8 bases between. The CDR3 nucleotides read TGTGCCAGCAGCTTGGGCAGGGACACTGAAGCTTTCTTT. Translation: CASSLGRDTEAFF.

To note about this clone: The CDR3 does not close with the conserved phenylalanine or tryptophan, likely indicating a read error. The rearrangement links TRBV30 to TRBJ1-1; no definite D call. The J call is uncertain, as TRBJ1-5 better fits the DNA end. This CDR3 has 12 residues. Looked up from germline, CDR1 is GTSNPN and CDR2 is SVGIG (reference sequence). The CDR3 spells CAWSVPTTEQHL. The CDR3 nucleotides read TGTGCCTGGAGTGTACCAACGACGGAACAGCATTTG.